This section outlines one TCR beta chain sequence together with its context. As yet, its antigen is unknown. This sample is drawn from a study of radiotherapy plus CTLA-4 blockade in lung cancer. For the study at large: Of the patients, about 20% showed objective responses and roughly 31% attained disease control.

Germline CDR1 and CDR2: SGHRS and YFSETQ. This CDR3 is built from 15 residues. V shed 0 bases and J shed 5 bases, with 11 bases lying between them. Findings of the study overall: Expansion of tumor-derived TCR clones was observed in blood after radiotherapy plus ipilimumab. Reported findings show early blood T cell clone dynamics, with interferon-beta, best predicted response.

Data came from immunoSEQ multiplex PCR; TCRdb stores just in-frame clones and leaves some out. The data show 70,000 to 90,000 clones, around 90% seen once. With ipilimumab providing CTLA-4 blockade, focal radiation was administered to patients who had chemo-refractory metastatic non-small-cell lung cancer. The chain has TRBV5-1 and TRBJ2-2, with D perhaps TRBD2 (5 bases). The sequences come from peripheral blood, collected from a patient treated with radiotherapy plus ipilimumab. This sequence originates from a human donor with non-small cell lung cancer who had stable disease on radiotherapy plus ipilimumab. The CDR3 sequence: CASSLVGSGTGELFF. As DNA, the CDR3 is TGCGCCAGCAGCTTGGTAGGGTCGGGGACCGGGGAGCTGTTTTTT.